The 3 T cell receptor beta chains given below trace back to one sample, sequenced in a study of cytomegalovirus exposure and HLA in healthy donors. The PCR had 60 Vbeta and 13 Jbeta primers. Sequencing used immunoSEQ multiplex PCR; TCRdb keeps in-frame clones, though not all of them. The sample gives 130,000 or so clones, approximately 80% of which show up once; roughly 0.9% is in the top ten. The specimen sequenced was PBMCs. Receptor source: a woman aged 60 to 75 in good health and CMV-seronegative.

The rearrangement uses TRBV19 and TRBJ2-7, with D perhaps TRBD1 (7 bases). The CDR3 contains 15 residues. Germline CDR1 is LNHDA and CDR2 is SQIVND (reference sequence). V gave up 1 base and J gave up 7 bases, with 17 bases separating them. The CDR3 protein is CASSIVLSGGSEQYF. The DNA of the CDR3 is TGTGCCAGTAGTATAGTCCTCTCAGGGGGGTCGGAGCAGTACTTC.

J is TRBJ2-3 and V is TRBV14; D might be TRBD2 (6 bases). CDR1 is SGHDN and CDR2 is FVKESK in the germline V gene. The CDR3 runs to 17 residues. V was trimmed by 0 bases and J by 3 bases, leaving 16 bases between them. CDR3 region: CASSQDRAGSGTDTQYF. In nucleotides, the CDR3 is TGTGCCAGCAGCCAAGATCGGGCGGGATCGGGAACAGATACGCAGTATTTT.

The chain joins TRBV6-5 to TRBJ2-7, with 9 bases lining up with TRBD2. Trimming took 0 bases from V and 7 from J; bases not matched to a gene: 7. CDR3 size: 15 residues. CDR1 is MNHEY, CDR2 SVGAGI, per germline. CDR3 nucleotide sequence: TGTGCCAGCAGTTACTCGACTAGCGGCTGGTCAGAGCAGTACTTC. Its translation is CASSYSTSGWSEQYF.